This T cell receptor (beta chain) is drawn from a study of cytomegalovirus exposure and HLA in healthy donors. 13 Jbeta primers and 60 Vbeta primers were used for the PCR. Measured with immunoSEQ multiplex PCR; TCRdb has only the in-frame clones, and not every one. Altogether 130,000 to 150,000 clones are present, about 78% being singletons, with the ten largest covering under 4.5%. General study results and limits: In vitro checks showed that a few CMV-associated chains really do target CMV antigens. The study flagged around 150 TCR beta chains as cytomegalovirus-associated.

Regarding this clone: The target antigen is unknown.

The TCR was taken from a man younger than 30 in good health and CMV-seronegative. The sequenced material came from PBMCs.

The CDR3 loop is CASSSNRGHTEAFF. DNA of the CDR3: TGTGCCAGCAGTTCCAACAGGGGGCATACTGAAGCTTTCTTT. The chain joins TRBV6-5 to TRBJ1-1, with TRBD1 identical over 9 bases. J gave up 5 bases and V 4 bases, and 5 bases lay outside the gene matches. The CDR3 sequence is 14 residues long. Germline V gives CDR1 MNHEY, CDR2 SVGAGI.